Following are 20 T cell receptor beta chains from one sample sequenced in a study of Graves' ophthalmopathy and Graves' hyperthyroidism. RNA transcripts were the template, and TCR beta CDR3 regions were amplified from them. HTBI primers were used in a first-round RT-PCR, which preceded a second-round multiplex PCR. Using its own MiXCR run on the multiplex PCR reads, TCRdb lists one record per CDR3 protein. Found here are over a million distinct CDR3 sequences, about two fifths of them singletons; the top ten hold approximately 12%. Material for sequencing was peripheral blood or thyroid tissue (not recorded which). All receptors derive from an adult man with Graves' hyperthyroidism.

This clonotype was recorded many times. The chain links TRBV7-2 to TRBJ1-1, with a tentative D call TRBD1 (5 bases). The CDR3 contains 15 residues. Germline V gene lookup returns CDR1 SGHTA and CDR2 FQGNSA. Trimming removed 1 base from V and 0 bases from J, with 9 bases in between. The CDR3 sequence: CASSLVGRVNTEAFF. The CDR3 bases are TGTGCCAGCAGCTTAGTCGGCAGGGTGAACACTGAAGCTTTCTTT.

Only a few counts were recorded for this clonotype. A junction end diverges from the germline sequence, so it may reflect a read error. The rearrangement joins TRBV7-8 to TRBJ2-2; D is possibly TRBD1 (6 bases). CDR3 length: 15 residues. CDR1 and CDR2 from the germline V gene are SGHVS and FQNEAQ. The CDR3 loop is CASSQNRANTGELFF. The CDR3 DNA follows: TGCGCCAGCAGCCAGAACAGGGCGAACACCGGGGAGCTGTTTTTT. The variable domain in full, with the rest retrieved from reference TRBV7-8 and TRBJ2-2, is GAGVSQSPRYKVAKRGQDVALRCDPISGHVSLFWYQQALGQGPEFLTYFQNEAQLDKSGLPSDRFFAERPEGSVSTLKIQRTQQEDSAVYLCASSQNRANTGELFFGEGSRLTVL.

This clonotype was detected many times. This rearrangement joins TRBV9 to TRBJ1-1; D might be TRBD1 (5 bases). Between the trimmed V and J ends, which lost 0 bases and 1 base, there was a span of 10 bases. This CDR3 has 15 amino acids. The V gene's germline CDR1 is SGDLS and CDR2 YYNGEE. CDR3 amino acids: CASSVGWGANTEAFF. As DNA, the CDR3 is TGTGCCAGCAGCGTAGGGTGGGGCGCGAACACTGAAGCTTTCTTT.

On this clonotype: Its ends do not fully match the called genes, so a read error is possible. The rearrangement uses TRBV10-2 and TRBJ2-7, with a possible D match to TRBD1 (5 bases). This CDR3 contains 12 residues. The germline gives CDR1 WSHSY, CDR2 SAAADI. CDR3: CASISGPYEQYF. Written as DNA, the CDR3 is TGTGCCAGCATTTCAGGGCCCTACGAGCAGTACTTC.

This clonotype has only a few counts. The chain combines TRBV4-3 with TRBJ1-2; D remains ambiguous. Germline V gene data show CDR1 as LGHNA and CDR2 as YSLEER. The CDR3 runs 17 residues. Deletions cut 0 bases from V and 4 bases from J, with 18 bases between. The CDR3 sequence is CASSQDRWAGVAYGYTF. The CDR3 nucleotides read TGCGCCAGCAGCCAAGATCGGTGGGCAGGAGTAGCCTATGGCTACACCTTC.

This clonotype was seen more than once but under ten times. The chain uses TRBV5-1 and TRBJ2-7; 7 positions match TRBD2. This CDR3 is built from 16 residues. Germline lookup yields CDR1 SGHRS and CDR2 YFSETQ. The V gene end was trimmed by 3 bases and the J gene end by 2 bases; junction bases not matched to a gene: 11. CDR3 sequence (DNA): TGCGCCAGCAGCTGGGCCCTGGGCGGGGGTACCTACGAGCAGTACTTC. Amino acids: CASSWALGGGTYEQYF. The entire variable domain, with the rest obtained from reference TRBV5-1 and TRBJ2-7, is as follows: KAGVTQTPRYLIKTRGQQVTLSCSPISGHRSVSWYQQTPGQGLQFLFEYFSETQRNKGNFPGRFSGRQFSNSRSEMNVSTLELGDSALYLCASSWALGGGTYEQYFGPGTRLTVT.

The V call is TRBV20-1, the J call TRBJ2-7, with 7 bases fitting TRBD1. Germline V gene lookup returns CDR1 DFQATT and CDR2 SNEGSKA (reference sequence). The trim removed 6 bases at V and 3 bases at J, leaving 11 bases unmatched. The CDR3 length is 14 residues. The CDR3 sequence: CSASGQEAFYEQYF. For the CDR3, the DNA is TGCAGTGCCTCCGGACAGGAGGCGTTCTACGAGCAGTACTTC.

The rearrangement joins TRBV20-1 to TRBJ1-2; D may be TRBD1 (6 bases). V was pared by 0 bases and J by 2 bases, with 19 bases between. CDR3 size: 17 residues. Germline loops: CDR1 DFQATT, CDR2 SNEGSKA (reference sequence). The CDR3 spells CSARDRVVQGLNYGYTF. The CDR3 DNA reads TGCAGTGCTAGAGATCGAGTGGTACAGGGCCTGAACTATGGCTACACCTTC.

This clonotype has only a few counts. A much larger clonotype is one base distant, so this may be a read error. It is likely a read error, because the conserved phenylalanine at the end of the CDR3 is missing. The chain combines TRBV20-1 with TRBJ1-1, with D possibly being TRBD1 (6 bases). Germline values: CDR1 DFQATT, CDR2 SNEGSKA (reference sequence). The CDR3 runs 12 residues. CDR3: CRTGGGDTEAFL. In nucleotides, the CDR3 is TGCAGGACAGGTGGTGGGGACACTGAAGCTTTCCTT.

The V gene is TRBV19, the J gene TRBJ1-2, with unresolved D. The germline V gene has CDR1 LNHDA and CDR2 SQIVND (reference sequence). CDR3 length: 13 amino acids. Deletions cut 5 bases from V and 5 bases from J, with 12 bases between. This chain's CDR3 is CASSAGLSYGYTF. The CDR3 nucleotides read TGTGCCAGTAGTGCCGGACTGTCGTATGGCTACACCTTC.

V gene TRBV29-1 combines with J gene TRBJ2-7, with TRBD2 matching 7 bases. Germline trimming cut 1 base from V and 1 base from J; bases unmatched to any gene: 4. Germline V gives CDR1 SQVTM, CDR2 ANQGSEA. The CDR3 is made up of 14 amino acids. The CDR3 region is CSVEGSGGSYEQYF. As DNA, the CDR3 is TGCAGCGTTGAAGGTTCGGGAGGATCCTACGAGCAGTACTTC.

This clonotype was seen many times. The chain has TRBV7-3 and TRBJ2-5; no firm D call. Germline V gene sequence: CDR1 SGHTA, CDR2 FQGTGA. Trimming removed 4 bases at V and 5 bases at J, with 11 bases between. The CDR3 totals 13 residues. The DNA of the CDR3 is TGTGCCAGCAGCTCGTCCCCGACGGAGACCCAGTACTTC. Translating it yields CASSSSPTETQYF.

The chain uses TRBV10-3 and TRBJ1-1; 7 bases agree with TRBD1. V lost 3 bases, J lost 3 bases, and 16 bases stayed unmatched. CDR3 length equals 18 residues. Germline CDR1 reads ENHRY; CDR2 reads SYGVKD. The CDR3 sequence is CAISDRGARVSQDTEAFF. CDR3 bases: TGTGCCATCAGTGACAGGGGGGCCAGGGTATCCCAGGACACTGAAGCTTTCTTT.

Details on this clonotype: One end of the junction fails to match germline, which may point to a read error. The chain is built from TRBV10-3 and TRBJ1-5; D is unclear. The germline V gene has CDR1 ENHRY and CDR2 SYGVKD. The CDR3 has 16 amino acids. CDR3 coding DNA: TGTGCCAGCAGTTACGCCCAGGTTGCAGGCAATCAGCCCCAGCATTTT. The encoded protein is CASSYAQVAGNQPQHF.

The chain has TRBV30 and TRBJ2-7, with D perhaps TRBD2 (5 bases). Germline CDR1 is GTSNPN and CDR2 is SVGIG (reference sequence). The CDR3 is made up of 13 amino acids. Trimming removed 3 bases at V and 1 base at J, with 10 bases between. Here the CDR3 DNA reads TGTGCCTGGAGCCTACGGGGATCCTACGAGCAGTACTTC. This gives the protein CAWSLRGSYEQYF.

This clonotype showed up just a few times. The chain carries TRBV6-5 and TRBJ1-4, with D unresolved. CDR1 is MNHEY and CDR2 is SVGAGI in the germline V gene. V lost 7 bases, J lost 7 bases, and 22 bases lay in between. The CDR3 is 16 amino acids. The CDR3 nucleotides are TGTGCCAGCATTTCCAACCAGCGAACAGATGGTGAAAAACTGTTTTTT. Translating it yields CASISNQRTDGEKLFF.

The gene calls are TRBV29-1 and TRBJ1-6; tentatively, D is TRBD1 (5 bases). CDR3 length: 12 residues. In germline, CDR1 is SQVTM, CDR2 ANQGSEA. CDR3 region: CSSGYGNSPLHF. The CDR3 DNA reads TGCAGTTCAGGGTATGGCAATTCACCCCTCCACTTT. The full variable domain, with the rest looked up from reference TRBV29-1 and TRBJ1-6, is SAVISQKPSRDICQRGTSLTIQCQVDSQVTMMFWYRQQPGQSLTLIATANQGSEATYESGFVIDKFPISRPNLTFSTLTVSNMSPEDSSIYLCSSGYGNSPLHFGNGTRLTVT.

This clonotype showed up many times. The chain recombines TRBV7-9 with TRBJ1-6; 7 positions agree with TRBD1. Germline trimming cut 5 bases from V and 9 bases from J; bases unmatched to any gene: 10. The CDR3 consists of 15 residues. From germline, CDR1 is SEHNR and CDR2 FQNEAQ (reference sequence). CDR3 bases: TGTGCCAGCAGCACCGGGACAGACAGCGGTTCACCCCTCCACTTT. Translation gives CASSTGTDSGSPLHF. Combining the CDR3 with reference TRBV7-9 and TRBJ1-6 gives the whole variable domain DTGVSQNPRHKITKRGQNVTFRCDPISEHNRLYWYRQTLGQGPEFLTYFQNEAQLEKSRLLSDRFSAERPKGSFSTLEIQRTEQGDSAMYLCASSTGTDSGSPLHFGNGTRLTVT.

This clonotype was observed at least ten times. J is TRBJ2-7 and V is TRBV9, with D maybe TRBD1 (5 bases). Germline CDR1 SGDLS, CDR2 YYNGEE. Trimming cost V 4 bases and J 2 bases, with 16 bases left between them. The CDR3 extends over 15 amino acids. The CDR3 spells CASSPSVQGTYEQYF. The CDR3 nucleotides are TGTGCCAGCAGCCCGAGCGTCCAGGGCACCTACGAGCAGTACTTC.

This clonotype appeared many times. This rearrangement joins TRBV29-1 to TRBJ1-3, with D maybe TRBD1 (6 bases). This CDR3 is 14 amino acids long. Germline V gene lookup returns CDR1 SQVTM and CDR2 ANQGSEA. V lost 6 bases and J 5 bases, leaving 17 bases between the germline ends. Written as DNA, the CDR3 is TGCAGCGTAACTTCCGGGACATTGAGAAACACCATATATTTT. It is translated as CSVTSGTLRNTIYF.